Shown below are 32 T cell receptor beta chains from a single sample sequenced in a study of molecular identifiers for immune sequencing clone quantification listed by TCRdb under 2018. To prepare the library, PCR was applied. Sequenced on a NextSeq 500. TCRdb reprocessed the public reads (quality trimming at Q25 with fastp, clone calling with MiXCR) and kept in-frame beta chains. Every distinct CDR3 protein forms one entry, paired with its most common genes and DNA. A total of about 510,000 distinct CDR3 sequences appear in this sample, roughly 24% of them only once. The ten largest clones represent roughly 0.77% of the sample. Specimen: naive CD8+ T cells from blood, with Jurkat cell RNA spiked in. The sample's cell subset or site label, decoded: FACS-sorted CD8+CD4-CCR7+CD45RA+ naive T cells. Every receptor here comes from a human donor in good health. Some libraries in this study had Jurkat cell RNA spiked in.

The CDR3 coding sequence is TGTGCCAGCAGCATGGCCAGCACAGATACGCAGTATTTT. Protein product: CASSMASTDTQYF. The genes are TRBV16 and TRBJ2-3; D is ambiguous. Germline V CDR1 and CDR2: KGHSY, FQNENV. The CDR3 extends over 13 amino acids. V was clipped by 5 bases and J by 0 bases, with 6 bases between them. The full variable domain, its missing parts supplied by reference TRBV16 and TRBJ2-3, is GEEVAQTPKHLVRGEGQKAKLYCAPIKGHSYVFWYQQVLKNEFKFLISFQNENVFDETGMPKERFSAKCLPNSPCSLEIQATKLEDSAVYFCASSMASTDTQYFGPGTRLTVL.

This clonotype occurred a few times. The chain recombines TRBV11-2 with TRBJ2-5, with a tentative D call TRBD2 (7 bases). The CDR3 covers 16 residues. The germline V gene encodes CDR1 SGHAT and CDR2 FQNNGV. Trimming shortened V by 0 bases and J by 9 bases, and 20 bases separated the two germline ends. CDR3 residues: CASSLDLAGARGAQYF. Written as DNA, the CDR3 is TGTGCCAGCAGCTTAGATCTCGCGGGGGCCCGCGGGGCCCAGTACTTC.

The chain is built from TRBV6-5 and TRBJ2-1; TRBD2 matches 11 bases. The CDR3 has 19 amino acids. The V and J ends lost 0 bases and 0 bases, in that order; junction bases with no gene match: 7. Germline V gene sequence: CDR1 MNHEY, CDR2 SVGAGI. CDR3 DNA sequence: TGTGCCAGCAGTTACTCGGTTAGCGGGGGGGCGAGCTCCTACAATGAGCAGTTCTTC. Amino acids: CASSYSVSGGASSYNEQFF.

A few counts support this clonotype. This chain connects TRBV6-8 to TRBJ2-3, with 9 bases lining up with TRBD1. This CDR3 contains 19 residues. The V segment lost 4 bases and the J segment 0 bases; nucleotides outside the gene matches: 14. Per the germline V gene, CDR1 is MNHGY and CDR2 is SAAAGT. The CDR3 DNA is TGTGCCAGCAGTTCGGGCTTTAACAGGGGGCCTCCTAGCACAGATACGCAGTATTTT. It translates to CASSSGFNRGPPSTDTQYF.

This clonotype was seen a handful of times. This chain uses TRBV12-3 or TRBV12-4 with TRBJ2-3, with 7 bases fitting TRBD1. The CDR3 sequence is 16 residues long. The J segment lost 5 bases and the V segment lost 2 bases, leaving 10 bases of the junction unmatched. CDR3 coding DNA: TGTGCCAGCAGTTTATATCTGGGGACAGCCTTAGATACGCAGTATTTT. This sequence encodes CASSLYLGTALDTQYF.

The table lists this clonotype with many counts. The chain couples TRBV7-2 to TRBJ1-6; D not certain. The CDR3 has 14 amino acids. The germline gives CDR1 SGHTA, CDR2 FQGNSA. With 0 bases removed from V and 8 bases from J, the gap between germline ends came to 8 bases. CDR3 sequence (DNA): TGTGCCAGCAGCTTAGCTTGGACGGATTCACCCCTCCACTTT. Its translation is CASSLAWTDSPLHF.

This clonotype was detected a few times. The chain has TRBV12-3 or TRBV12-4 and TRBJ1-2; 9 bases fit TRBD1. This CDR3 region has 13 residues. Trimming removed 9 bases from V and 7 bases from J; junction bases left unmatched: 9. The CDR3 spells CASDETGGSGYTF. The CDR3 region has the DNA TGTGCCAGTGATGAGACAGGGGGTAGTGGCTACACCTTC.

Concerning this clonotype: A junction boundary mismatches the germline segment, possibly from a read error. The chain recombines TRBV5-1 with TRBJ1-5; no firm D call. Germline assignment: CDR1 SGHRS and CDR2 YFSETQ. This CDR3 spans 15 amino acids. The CDR3 DNA reads TGCGCCAGCGGCTTTCGGCAGAGACGCAATCAGCCCCAGCATTTT. This codes for CASGFRQRRNQPQHF.

The table lists this clonotype with a few counts. This chain uses TRBV6-4 with TRBJ1-4; D remains unclear. Per germline, CDR1 MRHNA and CDR2 SNTAGT. There are 15 residues in the CDR3. V was trimmed by 4 bases and J by 8 bases, leaving 17 bases between them. The CDR3 DNA follows: TGTGCCAGCAGTGGTCTGACTACTTTGGTGGAAAAACTGTTTTTT. This sequence encodes CASSGLTTLVEKLFF.

In this sample, this clonotype turned up many times. This chain joins TRBV27 and TRBJ2-7, with D perhaps assigned TRBD1 or TRBD2 (5 bases each). CDR1 and CDR2 (germline): MNHEY, SMNVEV (reference sequence). V gave up 5 bases and J gave up 6 bases, with 11 bases separating them. There are 12 residues in the CDR3. This chain's CDR3 is CASSLGTGEQYF. Here the CDR3 DNA reads TGTGCCAGCAGTCTCGGGACGGGCGAGCAGTACTTC.

This clonotype was picked up a small number of times. The J gene is TRBJ2-1, the V gene TRBV14; 12 bases match TRBD2. The CDR3 extends over 15 amino acids. V trimming: 5 bases; J trimming: 5 bases; junction bases outside the gene matches: 4. The V gene's germline CDR1 is SGHDN and CDR2 FVKESK. CDR3 nucleotide sequence: TGTGCCAGCAGCAGGCTAGCGGGGGGGCACAATGAGCAGTTCTTC. Protein: CASSRLAGGHNEQFF.

In its sample, this clonotype was seen many times. J is TRBJ1-5 and V is TRBV28; a possible D gene is TRBD1 (6 bases). Trimming removed 3 bases at V and 6 bases at J, with 12 bases between. This CDR3 has 14 amino acids. Germline V gives CDR1 MDHEN, CDR2 SYDVKM. In nucleotides, the CDR3 is TGTGCCAGCAGTTTCAACAGGGATACTCAGCCCCAGCATTTT. Protein sequence: CASSFNRDTQPQHF.

This clonotype was seen a few times. The rearrangement joins TRBV27 to TRBJ2-7, with 10 nucleotides matching TRBD2. Germline V gene sequence: CDR1 MNHEY, CDR2 SMNVEV (reference sequence). CDR3 length: 15 amino acids. The V and J ends lost 7 bases and 3 bases, in that order; junction bases with no gene match: 9. Written as DNA, the CDR3 is TGTGCCAGCACCAGGACTAGCGGAAACCTCTACGAGCAGTACTTC. Encoded protein: CASTRTSGNLYEQYF.

The V gene is TRBV20-1, the J gene TRBJ1-1, with D possibly matching TRBD1 (5 bases). Germline loops: CDR1 DFQATT, CDR2 SNEGSKA (reference sequence). The CDR3 consists of 13 residues. Trimming took 5 bases from V and 3 from J, leaving 13 bases between them. This CDR3 is CSAGTNSHTEAFF. The CDR3 DNA follows: TGCAGTGCTGGGACCAACAGCCACACTGAAGCTTTCTTT.

This clonotype was seen only a few times. The rearrangement joins TRBV7-9 to TRBJ2-1, with 7 bases lining up with TRBD1. The CDR3 runs 15 residues. Trimming took 5 bases from V and 4 from J; bases not matched to a gene: 8. Germline assignment: CDR1 SEHNR and CDR2 FQNEAQ (reference sequence). The CDR3 DNA is TGTGCCAGCAGCCTCCTTGACAGGGAGTACAATGAGCAGTTCTTC. It yields the protein CASSLLDREYNEQFF.

The table lists this clonotype with a few counts. The rearrangement joins TRBV4-1 to TRBJ1-2; the match to TRBD1 covers 7 bases. The CDR3 runs 13 residues. In germline, CDR1 is MGHRA, CDR2 YSYEKL. V dropped 5 bases and J dropped 4; count of bases not matched to a gene: 4. For the CDR3, the DNA is TGCGCCAGCAGCGCAACAGGGGCCTATGGCTACACCTTC. Encoded protein: CASSATGAYGYTF.

A few counts support this clonotype. V is TRBV27 and J is TRBJ2-7; 12 bases line up with TRBD2. The CDR3 is 16 amino acids. Germline V CDR1 and CDR2: MNHEY, SMNVEV (reference sequence). Trimming removed 0 bases from V and 5 bases from J; junction bases left unmatched: 5. The CDR3 protein is CASSLSSSGRAHEQYF. The CDR3, as DNA: TGTGCCAGCAGTTTATCCTCTAGCGGGAGGGCCCACGAGCAGTACTTC.

Worth noting for this clonotype: Possible read error: a much larger clone is one base away. The chain is built from TRBV28 and TRBJ2-5, with 14 bases aligning to TRBD2. The CDR3 is 17 residues long. In germline, CDR1 is MDHEN, CDR2 SYDVKM. The CDR3 protein is CASRWTSGRRGQKTQYF. The CDR3 DNA follows: TGTGCCAGCCGCTGGACTAGCGGGAGGAGGGGCCAAAAGACCCAGTACTTC.

The chain links TRBV30 to TRBJ2-1; 8 nucleotides align to TRBD1. CDR3 length equals 12 residues. V trimming: 5 bases; J trimming: 6 bases; junction bases outside the gene matches: 3. The germline gives CDR1 GTSNPN, CDR2 SVGIG (reference sequence). The CDR3 coding sequence is TGTGCCTGGGGACAGGGTCTCAATGAGCAGTTCTTC. The encoded protein is CAWGQGLNEQFF.

This clonotype showed up just a few times. The chain couples TRBV28 to TRBJ1-1; 7 nucleotides align to TRBD1. CDR3 length: 15 amino acids. The germline V gene has CDR1 MDHEN and CDR2 SYDVKM. The J segment lost 0 bases and the V segment lost 3 bases, leaving 4 bases of the junction unmatched. The CDR3 DNA is TGTGCCAGCAGTTTCCCCGGGACAGTGAACACTGAAGCTTTCTTT. Translated, it gives CASSFPGTVNTEAFF. The variable domain in full, completed from reference TRBV28 and TRBJ1-1, reads DVKVTQSSRYLVKRTGEKVFLECVQDMDHENMFWYRQDPGLGLRLIYFSYDVKMKEKGDIPEGYSVSREKKERFSLILESASTNQTSMYLCASSFPGTVNTEAFFGQGTRLTVV.

This clonotype was picked up a small number of times. The chain links TRBV6-2 or TRBV6-3 to TRBJ2-3; 9 bases align to TRBD2. Per the germline V gene, CDR1 is MNHEY and CDR2 is SVGEGT. V dropped 0 bases and J dropped 6; count of bases not matched to a gene: 7. The CDR3 has 16 amino acids. The CDR3 protein is CASSYSSREGPDTQYF. In DNA, the CDR3 is TGTGCCAGCAGTTACTCTTCGCGGGAGGGCCCGGATACGCAGTATTTT.

This clonotype was seen more than once but under ten times. J is TRBJ2-7 and V is TRBV27, with D uncertain. Germline values: CDR1 MNHEY, CDR2 SMNVEV (reference sequence). Trimming stripped 3 bases from V and 0 bases from J, with 12 bases between. This CDR3 has 15 amino acids. The CDR3 region has the DNA TGTGCCAGCAGTTTCTGGTCGGGTCTCTCCTACGAGCAGTACTTC. It codes for CASSFWSGLSYEQYF.

This clonotype was seen many times. The CDR3 coding sequence is TGTGCCAGCAGTTACAGGACAGACAATCAGCCCCAGCATTTT. Translation gives CASSYRTDNQPQHF. The chain carries TRBV28 and TRBJ1-5, with D possibly TRBD1 on 6 matching bases. V gave up 4 bases and J gave up 3 bases, with 10 bases separating them. CDR1 and CDR2 (germline): MDHEN, SYDVKM. The CDR3 extends over 14 amino acids.

The table lists this clonotype with a few counts. J is TRBJ2-7 and V is TRBV12-3 or TRBV12-4; D possibly corresponds to TRBD2 (5 bases). This CDR3 has 15 amino acids. V was cut by 6 bases and J by 1 base, with 16 bases left in between. CDR3 nucleotides: TGTGCCAGCAGCCCCCTCGGGAAGGGATCCTACGAGCAGTACTTC. It yields the protein CASSPLGKGSYEQYF.

To note about this clonotype: Without the conserved terminal phenylalanine or tryptophan, this CDR3 likely stems from a read error. The limits of the CDR3 on the DNA are not certain, so only TCRdb's listed CDR3 is given. The chain uses TRBV21-1 and TRBJ1-3. TRBV21-1 is a pseudogene. The CDR3 has 14 amino acids, counting both end residues. CDR3 sequence reads: CASSRLLSGNTIYL.

This clonotype was recorded once. Mismatch with germline at one junction end may stem from a read error. The chain combines TRBV4-2 with TRBJ2-2; D tentatively fits TRBD1 or TRBD2 (5 bases each). Germline V gives CDR1 LGHNA, CDR2 YNFKEQ. The CDR3 spans 15 residues. CDR3 residues: CASSQDKAYTGALFF. The CDR3 DNA reads TGTGCCAGCAGCCAAGATAAGGCCTACACCGGGGCGCTGTTTTTT.

The rearrangement uses TRBV9 and TRBJ2-2; 7 bases are shared with TRBD2. CDR3 size: 17 residues. V was pared by 1 base and J by 6 bases, with 12 bases of the junction left unmatched. Germline CDR1 is SGDLS and CDR2 is YYNGEE. The CDR3 coding sequence is TGTGCCAGCAGCGTATATTCGCTAGCGGAATCCGCCGGGGAGCTGTTTTTT. It specifies CASSVYSLAESAGELFF.

The chain carries TRBV27 and TRBJ1-1; 7 bases map to TRBD1. This CDR3 is built from 13 residues. V dropped 4 bases and J dropped 11; count of bases not matched to a gene: 10. The germline V gene encodes CDR1 MNHEY and CDR2 SMNVEV (reference sequence). The CDR3 sequence: CASSSIDREEAFF. CDR3 sequence (DNA): TGTGCCAGCAGTTCCATCGACAGGGAAGAGGCTTTCTTT.

This clonotype was seen only a few times. The genes are TRBV24-1 and TRBJ1-5; D unresolved. Trimming took 11 bases from V and 2 from J, leaving 12 bases between them. CDR1 is KGHDR, CDR2 SFDVKD, per germline. This CDR3 has 13 amino acids. In DNA, the CDR3 is TGTGCCAGGGCCCCAGGCGGCAATCAGCCCCAGCATTTT. Protein product: CARAPGGNQPQHF.

This clonotype came up a few times. Here the CDR3 DNA reads TGTGCCAGCAGCTGGGAGGTTGGCGAAGAGACCCAGTACTTC. Protein sequence: CASSWEVGEETQYF. The chain combines TRBV7-6 with TRBJ2-5; possible D gene TRBD2, 6 bases. V was clipped by 4 bases and J by 3 bases, with 12 bases between them. Germline V gene data show CDR1 as SGHVS and CDR2 as FNYEAQ. The CDR3 totals 14 residues.

The chain joins TRBV12-3 or TRBV12-4 to TRBJ2-2; D is unresolved. The CDR3 is made up of 15 amino acids. Deletions cut 3 bases from V and 0 bases from J, with 8 bases between. The DNA of the CDR3 is TGTGCCAGCAGTTTCAGAGCACCGAACACCGGGGAGCTGTTTTTT. It is translated as CASSFRAPNTGELFF.

The chain combines TRBV3-1 with TRBJ1-1; a weak D match, TRBD1 (5 bases). The CDR3 runs 19 residues. CDR1 is LGHDT, CDR2 YNNKEL, per germline (reference sequence). With 5 bases removed from V and 1 base from J, the gap between germline ends came to 26 bases. CDR3 in DNA: TGTGCCAGCAGCGAAGGTCCCTTTACAGGATTGTTACAGAACACTGAAGCTTTCTTT. Residues: CASSEGPFTGLLQNTEAFF.